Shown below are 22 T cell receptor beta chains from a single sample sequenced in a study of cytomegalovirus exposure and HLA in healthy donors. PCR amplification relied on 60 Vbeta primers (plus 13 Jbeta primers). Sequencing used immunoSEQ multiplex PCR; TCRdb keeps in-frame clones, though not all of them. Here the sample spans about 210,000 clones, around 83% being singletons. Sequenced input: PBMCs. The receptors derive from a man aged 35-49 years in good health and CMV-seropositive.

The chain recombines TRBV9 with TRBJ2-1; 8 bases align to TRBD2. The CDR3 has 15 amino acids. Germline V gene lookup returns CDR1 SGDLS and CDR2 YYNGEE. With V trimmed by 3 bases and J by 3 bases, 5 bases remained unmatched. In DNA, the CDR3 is TGTGCCAGCAGCGGAAGCGGGAGAGACTACAATGAGCAGTTCTTC. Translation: CASSGSGRDYNEQFF.

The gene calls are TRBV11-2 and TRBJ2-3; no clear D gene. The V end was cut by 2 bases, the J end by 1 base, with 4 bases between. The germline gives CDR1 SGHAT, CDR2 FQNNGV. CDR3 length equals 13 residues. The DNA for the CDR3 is TGTGCCAGCAGCTTACCTGGCACAGATACGCAGTATTTT. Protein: CASSLPGTDTQYF.

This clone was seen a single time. The DNA of the CDR3 is TGTGCCAGCAGTTACTATCGGACAGGGGGCAATCAGCCCCAGCATTTT. Translated, it gives CASSYYRTGGNQPQHF. The chain couples TRBV6-5 to TRBJ1-5; 9 bases agree with TRBD1. The CDR3 extends over 16 amino acids. Germline V gene lookup returns CDR1 MNHEY and CDR2 SVGAGI. J gave up 2 bases and V 1 base, and 3 bases lay outside the gene matches.

The CDR3 sequence is CASSSLRGQGMADEQFF. DNA for the CDR3: TGTGCCAGCAGCTCACTTAGGGGACAGGGCATGGCGGATGAGCAGTTCTTC. V usage is TRBV7-9 and J usage is TRBJ2-1, with 9 bases identical to TRBD1. This CDR3 region has 17 residues. Per the germline V gene, CDR1 is SEHNR and CDR2 is FQNEAQ (reference sequence). V was pared by 4 bases and J by 8 bases, with 15 bases of the junction left unmatched.

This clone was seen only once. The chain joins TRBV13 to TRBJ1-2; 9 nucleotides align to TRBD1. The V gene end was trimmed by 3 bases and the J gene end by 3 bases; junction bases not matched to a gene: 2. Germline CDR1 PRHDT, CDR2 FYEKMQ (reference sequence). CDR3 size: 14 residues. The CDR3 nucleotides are TGTGCCAGCAGCTTTCGGGACAGGGACTATGGCTACACCTTC. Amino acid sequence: CASSFRDRDYGYTF.

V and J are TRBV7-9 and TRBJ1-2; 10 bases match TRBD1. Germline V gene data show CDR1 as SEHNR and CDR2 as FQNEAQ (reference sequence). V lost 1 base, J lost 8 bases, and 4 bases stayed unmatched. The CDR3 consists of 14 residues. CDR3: CASSLETGGSGYTF. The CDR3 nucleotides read TGTGCCAGCAGCTTAGAGACAGGGGGCAGCGGCTACACCTTC. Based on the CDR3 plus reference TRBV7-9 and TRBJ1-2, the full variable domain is DTGVSQNPRHKITKRGQNVTFRCDPISEHNRLYWYRQTLGQGPEFLTYFQNEAQLEKSRLLSDRFSAERPKGSFSTLEIQRTEQGDSAMYLCASSLETGGSGYTFGSGTRLTVV.

CDR3 residues: CASSLGLASSYNEQFF. CDR3 sequence (DNA): TGTGCCAGCAGCCTTGGACTAGCTTCCTCCTACAATGAGCAGTTCTTC. The chain links TRBV5-5 to TRBJ2-1; 8 bases fit TRBD2. The germline V gene has CDR1 SGHKS and CDR2 YYEKEE (reference sequence). V shed 4 bases and J 0 bases; nucleotides not matched to a gene: 6. The length of the CDR3 is 16 residues.

The CDR3 spells CASSQGTDYEQYF. For the CDR3, the DNA is TGCGCCAGCAGCCAAGGGACAGACTACGAGCAGTACTTC. This chain uses TRBV4-1 with TRBJ2-7; a possible D gene is TRBD1 (6 bases). Trimming cost V 1 base and J 3 bases, with 7 bases left between them. This CDR3 is built from 13 residues. Germline CDR1 MGHRA, CDR2 YSYEKL.

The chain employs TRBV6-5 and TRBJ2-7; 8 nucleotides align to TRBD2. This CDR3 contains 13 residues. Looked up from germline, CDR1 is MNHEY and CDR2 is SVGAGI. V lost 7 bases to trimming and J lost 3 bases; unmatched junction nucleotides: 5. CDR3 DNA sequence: TGTGCCAGCAAGGGACTAGGGTTCTACGAGCAGTACTTC. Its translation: CASKGLGFYEQYF.

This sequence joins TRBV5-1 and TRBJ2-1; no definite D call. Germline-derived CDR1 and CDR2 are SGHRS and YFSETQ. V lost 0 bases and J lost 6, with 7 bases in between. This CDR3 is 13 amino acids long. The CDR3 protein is CASSLGQINEQFF. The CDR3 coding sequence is TGCGCCAGCAGCTTGGGCCAGATCAATGAGCAGTTCTTC.

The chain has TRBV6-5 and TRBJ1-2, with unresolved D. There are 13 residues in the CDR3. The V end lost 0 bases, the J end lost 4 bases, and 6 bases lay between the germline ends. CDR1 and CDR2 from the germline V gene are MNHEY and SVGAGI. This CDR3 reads CASSYSFLYGYTF. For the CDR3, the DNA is TGTGCCAGCAGTTACTCATTCCTCTATGGCTACACCTTC.

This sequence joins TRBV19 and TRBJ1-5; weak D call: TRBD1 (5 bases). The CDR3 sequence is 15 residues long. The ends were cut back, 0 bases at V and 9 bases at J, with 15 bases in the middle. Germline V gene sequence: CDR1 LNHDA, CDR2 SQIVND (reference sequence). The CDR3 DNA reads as TGTGCCAGTAGTATAGATGCCCAGGGTGGCTCGCCCCAGCATTTT. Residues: CASSIDAQGGSPQHF.

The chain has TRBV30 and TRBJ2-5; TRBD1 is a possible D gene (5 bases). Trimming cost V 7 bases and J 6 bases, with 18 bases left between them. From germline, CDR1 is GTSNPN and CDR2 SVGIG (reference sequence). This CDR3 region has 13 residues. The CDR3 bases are TGTGCCTCTAATATCCAGGGTTATCAGACCCAGTACTTC. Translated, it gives CASNIQGYQTQYF.

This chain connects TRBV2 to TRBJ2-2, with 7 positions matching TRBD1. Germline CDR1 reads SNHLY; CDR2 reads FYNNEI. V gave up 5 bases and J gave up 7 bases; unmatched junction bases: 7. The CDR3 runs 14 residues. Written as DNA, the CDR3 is TGTGCCAGCAGTATCGGGACAGAATTCGGGGAGCTGTTTTTT. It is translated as CASSIGTEFGELFF.

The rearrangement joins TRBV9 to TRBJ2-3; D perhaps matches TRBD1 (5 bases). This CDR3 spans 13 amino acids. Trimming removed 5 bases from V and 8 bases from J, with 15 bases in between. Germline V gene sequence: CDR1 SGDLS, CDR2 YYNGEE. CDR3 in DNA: TGTGCCAGCAGAACGGTAGGGGTTGGTACGCAGTATTTT. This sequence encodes CASRTVGVGTQYF.

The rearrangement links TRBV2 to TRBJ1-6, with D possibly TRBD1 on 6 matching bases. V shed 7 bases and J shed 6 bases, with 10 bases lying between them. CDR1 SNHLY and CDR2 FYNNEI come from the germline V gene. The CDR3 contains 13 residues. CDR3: CASIHRANSPLHF. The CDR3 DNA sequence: TGTGCCAGCATACACAGGGCTAATTCACCCCTCCACTTT.

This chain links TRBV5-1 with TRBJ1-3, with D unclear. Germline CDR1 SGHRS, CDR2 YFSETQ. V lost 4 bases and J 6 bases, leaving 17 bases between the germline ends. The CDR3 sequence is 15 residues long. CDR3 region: CASSPNSGGVNTIYF. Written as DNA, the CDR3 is TGCGCCAGCAGCCCAAACTCAGGAGGTGTAAACACCATATATTTT. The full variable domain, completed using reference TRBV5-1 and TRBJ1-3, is KAGVTQTPRYLIKTRGQQVTLSCSPISGHRSVSWYQQTPGQGLQFLFEYFSETQRNKGNFPGRFSGRQFSNSRSEMNVSTLELGDSALYLCASSPNSGGVNTIYFGEGSWLTVV.

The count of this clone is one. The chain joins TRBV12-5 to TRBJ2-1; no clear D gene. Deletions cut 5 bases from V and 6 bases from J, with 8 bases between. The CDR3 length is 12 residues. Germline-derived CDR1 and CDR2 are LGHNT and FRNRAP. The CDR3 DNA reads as TGTGCTAGTGGTCGGAACAGCAATGAGCAGTTCTTC. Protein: CASGRNSNEQFF.

For the CDR3, the DNA is TGTGCCACCAGCAGAGATTCGGGGACAGGCGCCTACGAGCAGTACTTC. Translated: CATSRDSGTGAYEQYF. This rearrangement joins TRBV15 to TRBJ2-7; 8 nucleotides line up with TRBD1. CDR3 length equals 16 residues. Germline V gene sequence: CDR1 LNHNV, CDR2 YYDKDF (reference sequence). V lost 0 bases to trimming and J lost 2 bases; unmatched junction nucleotides: 6.

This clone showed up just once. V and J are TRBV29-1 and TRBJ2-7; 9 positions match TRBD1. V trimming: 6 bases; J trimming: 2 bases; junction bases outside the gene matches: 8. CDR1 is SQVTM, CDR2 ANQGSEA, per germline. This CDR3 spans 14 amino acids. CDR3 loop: CSVAGTGWAYEQYF. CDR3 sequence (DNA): TGCAGCGTCGCCGGGACAGGGTGGGCCTACGAGCAGTACTTC.

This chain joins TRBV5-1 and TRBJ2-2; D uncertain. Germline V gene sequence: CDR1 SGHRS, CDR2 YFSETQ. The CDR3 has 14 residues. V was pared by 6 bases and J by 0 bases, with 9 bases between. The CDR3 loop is CASMETSNTGELFF. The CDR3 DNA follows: TGCGCCAGCATGGAGACGTCGAACACCGGGGAGCTGTTTTTT.

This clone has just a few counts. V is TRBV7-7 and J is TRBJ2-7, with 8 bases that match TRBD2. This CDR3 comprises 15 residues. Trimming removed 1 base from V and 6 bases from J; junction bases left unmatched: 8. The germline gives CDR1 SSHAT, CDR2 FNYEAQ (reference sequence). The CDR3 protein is CASSLDGGGFSEQYF. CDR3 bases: TGTGCCAGCAGCTTAGACGGGGGGGGTTTTTCCGAGCAGTACTTC.